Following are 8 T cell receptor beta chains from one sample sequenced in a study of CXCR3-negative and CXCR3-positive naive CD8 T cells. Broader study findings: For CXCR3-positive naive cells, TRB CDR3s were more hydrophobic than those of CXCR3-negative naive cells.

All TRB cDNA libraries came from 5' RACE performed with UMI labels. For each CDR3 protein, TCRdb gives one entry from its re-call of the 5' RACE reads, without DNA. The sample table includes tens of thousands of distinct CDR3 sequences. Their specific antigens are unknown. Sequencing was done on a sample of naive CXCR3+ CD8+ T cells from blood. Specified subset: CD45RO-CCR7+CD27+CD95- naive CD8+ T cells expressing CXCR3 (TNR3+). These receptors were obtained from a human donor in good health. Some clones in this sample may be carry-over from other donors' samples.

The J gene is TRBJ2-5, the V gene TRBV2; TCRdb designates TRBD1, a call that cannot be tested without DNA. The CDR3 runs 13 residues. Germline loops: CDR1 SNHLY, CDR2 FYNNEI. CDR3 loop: CASSDWDTETQYF.

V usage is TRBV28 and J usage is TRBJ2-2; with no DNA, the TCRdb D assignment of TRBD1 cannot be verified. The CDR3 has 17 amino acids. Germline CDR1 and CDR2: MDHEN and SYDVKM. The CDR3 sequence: CASSLHPRTGNTGELFF.

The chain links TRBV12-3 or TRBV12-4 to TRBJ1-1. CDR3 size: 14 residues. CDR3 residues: CASRPDTLNTEAFF.

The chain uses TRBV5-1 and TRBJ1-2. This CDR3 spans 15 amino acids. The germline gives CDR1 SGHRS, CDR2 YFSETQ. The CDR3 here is CASSLEGPETYGYTF.

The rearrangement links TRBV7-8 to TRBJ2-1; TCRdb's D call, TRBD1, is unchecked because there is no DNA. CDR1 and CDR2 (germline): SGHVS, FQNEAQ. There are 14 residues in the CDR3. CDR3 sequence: CASSVPLSYNEQFF.

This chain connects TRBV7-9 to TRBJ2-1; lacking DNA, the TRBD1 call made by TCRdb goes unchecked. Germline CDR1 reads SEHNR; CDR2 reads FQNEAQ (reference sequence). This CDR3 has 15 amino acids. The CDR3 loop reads CASSSTGELENEQFF.

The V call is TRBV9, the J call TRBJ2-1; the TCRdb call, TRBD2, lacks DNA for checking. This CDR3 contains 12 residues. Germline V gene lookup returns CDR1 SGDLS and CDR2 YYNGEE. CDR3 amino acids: CASSARADEQFF.

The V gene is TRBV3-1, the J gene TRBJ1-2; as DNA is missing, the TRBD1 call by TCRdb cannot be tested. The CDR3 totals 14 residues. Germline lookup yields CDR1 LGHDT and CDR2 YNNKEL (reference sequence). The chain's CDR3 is CASSPLDRAYGYTF.